The present T cell receptor (beta chain) was sequenced within a study of blood T cells in healthy people across ages (dated by TCRdb to between 2015 and 2016). About the full investigation: In model experiments, roughly one uniquely barcoded TCR beta cDNA molecule per two T cells was captured by template switching. Using deep sequencing normalized with unique cDNA molecular identifiers, the study measured how TCR beta repertoire diversity changes with age. For two donors (one aged 18 to 30 and one aged 80 or older), the study analyzed two additional independent replicas of 1 million unique cDNA reads from the same blood draw. The donors were divided into four age groups: young (average around 15 years), middle-aged (under 40), aged (about 62) and long-lived (roughly 82). Donors of different ages were randomly distributed across sequencing lanes to avoid experimental bias.

The CDR3 sequence holds 12 residues, the cysteine and phenylalanine included. The DNA shown is the 36-base CDR3, in frame from base 1. V sheds 4 bases and J sheds 7 bases, leaving 10 bases between their ends. The germline V gene yields SGHRS for CDR1 and YFSETQ for CDR2. Preparation of the library involved 5' RACE. The run used an Illumina HiSeq 2500. The second PCR ran for roughly 7 to 12 cycles and used a J-beta primer mix along with a sample-barcoded 5' primer. Each TCR beta cDNA molecule received a unique molecular identifier from a template-switch 5' adaptor carrying 12 random nucleotides. At least 2.5 million CDR3-containing paired-end reads were obtained from each sample. First-strand cDNA was synthesized from all RNA with the Mint cDNA synthesis kit, primed by a TRBC-specific oligonucleotide. All cDNA was treated with uracil-DNA glycosylase and then went through a first 18-cycle PCR with the universal primers M1SS and BC2_uni_R. In the source study's methods: Each sample was normalized by randomly selecting 1 million high-quality reads, each carrying a distinct molecular identifier. Instead of being binned into consensus sequences, reads with shared molecular identifiers were discarded. CDR3 identification, clonotype clustering and error correction used MiTCR with a Q25 quality threshold and the strictest error-elimination algorithm. A nonparametric unseen species model with Euler transformation was used to estimate lower-bound total TCR beta diversity. The public sequencing data were trimmed at Q25 with fastp and processed into clonotypes with MiXCR by TCRdb, which kept only in-frame beta chains. Identical CDR3 protein sequences are pooled into one entry, listed with their most common genes and DNA. TCRdb's processing, not the study's, gives the V and J calls here. The sample data list hundreds of thousands of distinct CDR3 sequences, and about 21% of these were observed just once. The ten largest account for 3.6% of the sample.

The 39 donors, aged about 6 to 100 years, were systemically healthy Caucasian individuals from Russia. Each donor gave 8 to 10 milliliters of peripheral blood, collected into EDTA-treated Vacutainer tubes. Ficoll-Paque density-gradient centrifugation was used to isolate PBMCs, with at least 6.5 million per sample. Trizol reagent was used to extract total RNA from the PBMCs, yielding at least 6 micrograms per sample. For every donor, an aliquot of PBMCs went through flow cytometry to measure the percentages of naive CD45RAhigh/CD27high T cells. What the authors observed across the whole study: Observed TCR beta diversity per million T cells fell roughly linearly with age, and a significant reduction was already apparent by age roughly 40. Because donor CMV infection status was unknown, age-related changes in expanded clonotypes were potentially confounded. Conclusive comparison of naive and antigen-experienced compartments was prevented by the profiling of bulk unsorted PBMCs. The percentage of naive T cells measured by flow cytometry correlated strongly with observed TCR beta diversity. Total diversity estimates from one million sequenced T cells were considered lower bounds and underestimates. The long-lived group showed more naive CD4+ T cells, fewer expanded clones and increased TCR diversity than the aged group, suggesting age selection.

This clonotype occurred many times. No antigen is known for it. No much larger clone is present one base from it, and per-base qualities are unavailable. The sequenced sample consisted of blood. The rearrangement combines TRBV5-1 with TRBJ2-3; the D gene cannot be resolved reliably. The TCR sequence derives from a man aged 65-85 years in good health. The CDR3 reads CASSADQYTQYF. Here is the DNA: TGCGCCAGCAGCGCGGACCAGTATACGCAGTATTTT.